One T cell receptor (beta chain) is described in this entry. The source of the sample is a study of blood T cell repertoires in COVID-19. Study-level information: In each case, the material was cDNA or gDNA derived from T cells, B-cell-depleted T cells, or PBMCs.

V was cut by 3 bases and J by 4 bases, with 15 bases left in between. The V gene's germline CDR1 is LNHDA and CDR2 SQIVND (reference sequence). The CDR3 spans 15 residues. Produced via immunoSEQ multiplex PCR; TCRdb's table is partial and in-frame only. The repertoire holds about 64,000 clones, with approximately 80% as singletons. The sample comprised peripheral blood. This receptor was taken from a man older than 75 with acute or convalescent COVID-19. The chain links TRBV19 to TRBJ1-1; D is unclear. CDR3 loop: CASSIVNQASTEAFF. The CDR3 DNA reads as TGTGCCAGTAGTATTGTTAACCAAGCGAGCACTGAAGCTTTCTTT.